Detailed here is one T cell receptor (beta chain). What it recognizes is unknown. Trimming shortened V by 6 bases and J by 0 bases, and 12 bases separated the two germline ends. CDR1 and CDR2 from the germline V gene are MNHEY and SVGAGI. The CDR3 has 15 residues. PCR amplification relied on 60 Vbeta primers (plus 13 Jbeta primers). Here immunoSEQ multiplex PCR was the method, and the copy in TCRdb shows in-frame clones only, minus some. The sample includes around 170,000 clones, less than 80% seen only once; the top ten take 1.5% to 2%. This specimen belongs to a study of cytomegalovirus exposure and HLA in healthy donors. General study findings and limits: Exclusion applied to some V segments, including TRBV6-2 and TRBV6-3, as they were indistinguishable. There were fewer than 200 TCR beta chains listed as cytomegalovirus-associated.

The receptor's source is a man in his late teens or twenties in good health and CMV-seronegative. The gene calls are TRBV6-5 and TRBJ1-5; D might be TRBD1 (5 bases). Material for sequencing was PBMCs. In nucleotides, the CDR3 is TGTGCCAGCAGCCCGGGGGGAAGTAGCAATCAGCCCCAGCATTTT. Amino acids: CASSPGGSSNQPQHF.